The rows below give T cell receptor beta chains drawn from one sample of a study of OX40 agonist ivuxolimab in advanced cancers. Produced via immunoSEQ multiplex PCR; TCRdb's table is partial and in-frame only. The sample includes about 53,000 clones, approximately 79% of them seen just once. The sequenced sample was CD4+ or CD8+ T cells sorted from blood, obtained in a trial of the OX40 agonist ivuxolimab. All receptors come from an adult with an advanced solid tumor such as melanoma, head and neck, liver or kidney cancer. Both conserved end residues are part of each CDR3. Fields, in order: J gene, clone size, V gene, D gene, CDR3 DNA, CDR3 protein. A D gene is named only where the DNA matches it firmly. Only some rows state a clone size, as once, few, many or a class for expanded clones.

J: TRBJ2-1
size: few
V: TRBV11-3
D: TRBD1
DNA: TGTGCCAGCAGCTTCGGCAGGGGGTCCAATGAGCAGTTCTTC
CDR3: CASSFGRGSNEQFF

J: TRBJ2-5
size: -
V: TRBV6-1
D: TRBD2
DNA: TGTGCCAGCAGTGAAGCGGAGCGGGGCGGTAAAGAGACCCAGTACTTC
CDR3: CASSEAERGGKETQYF

J: TRBJ1-5
size: -
V: TRBV4-1
D: TRBD1
DNA: TGCGCCAGCAGCCACTTAGGACAGGGCCGCAATCAGCCCCAGCATTTT
CDR3: CASSHLGQGRNQPQHF

J: TRBJ1-5
size: once
V: TRBV29-1
D: -
DNA: TGCAGCGTTGGGGCTCATAATCAGCCCCAGCATTTT
CDR3: CSVGAHNQPQHF

J: TRBJ1-2
size: -
V: TRBV18
D: -
DNA: TGTGCCAGCTCACCCTTGACATCTAACTATGGCTACACCTTC
CDR3: CASSPLTSNYGYTF

J: TRBJ1-6
size: -
V: TRBV19
D: -
DNA: TGTGCCAGTAAAAAGGAACTAGGGGCGGCACCCCTCCACTTT
CDR3: CASKKELGAAPLHF

J: TRBJ2-7
size: -
V: TRBV5-8
D: -
DNA: TGTGCCAGCAGACTTACATCGACCTACGAGCAGTACTTC
CDR3: CASRLTSTYEQYF

J: TRBJ2-2
size: -
V: TRBV10-3
D: -
DNA: TGTGCCATCAGTCCCCTGCCTGGTCGTAGCACCGGGGAGCTGTTTTTT
CDR3: CAISPLPGRSTGELFF

J: TRBJ2-7
size: few
V: TRBV6-1
D: -
DNA: TGTGCCAGCAGTCTCTACAGGGAGAGCGTCTACGAGCAGTACTTC
CDR3: CASSLYRESVYEQYF

J: TRBJ1-1
size: -
V: TRBV14
D: -
DNA: TGTGCCAGCAGCCTCCACTTGAACACTGAAGCTTTCTTT
CDR3: CASSLHLNTEAFF

J: TRBJ2-7
size: -
V: TRBV4-1
D: TRBD1
DNA: TGCGCCAGCAGCCTGGGGGCGGGACAGGGGACCCGGGAGCAGTACTTC
CDR3: CASSLGAGQGTREQYF

J: TRBJ2-5
size: -
V: TRBV19
D: TRBD2
DNA: TGTGCCAGTAGTATAGGGCTAGCGGGAGGTAAATTTAAAGAGACCCAGTACTTC
CDR3: CASSIGLAGGKFKETQYF

J: TRBJ1-6
size: few
V: TRBV6-5
D: -
DNA: TGTGCCAGCATGTCCGGGAGTTCACCCCTCCACTTT
CDR3: CASMSGSSPLHF

J: TRBJ2-7
size: once
V: TRBV2
D: TRBD1
DNA: TGTGCCAGCGCAGGACAGGGGCCCTACGAGCAGTACTTC
CDR3: CASAGQGPYEQYF

J: TRBJ1-5
size: -
V: TRBV7-2
D: TRBD1
DNA: TGTGCCAGCAGCCCGAGGACAGGGTTTCAGCCCCAGCATTTT
CDR3: CASSPRTGFQPQHF

J: TRBJ2-7
size: few
V: TRBV27
D: -
DNA: TGTGCCAGCAGTTCGAGGACGGAAGAATACGAGCAGTACTTC
CDR3: CASSSRTEEYEQYF

J: TRBJ2-1
size: -
V: TRBV7-9
D: -
DNA: TGTGCCAGCAGTTCAGGGCAGCGCTACCAGCATGAGCAGTTCTTC
CDR3: CASSSGQRYQHEQFF

J: TRBJ2-7
size: -
V: TRBV29-1
D: -
DNA: TGCAGCGTGACCGGGACTGGGTTCTACGAGCAGTACTTC
CDR3: CSVTGTGFYEQYF

J: TRBJ2-4
size: -
V: TRBV2
D: -
DNA: TGTGCCAGCAGTGCCATGGGGCAGCGGGTAGCCAAAAACATTCAGTACTTC
CDR3: CASSAMGQRVAKNIQYF

J: TRBJ2-7
size: -
V: TRBV28
D: TRBD1
DNA: TGTGCCATCAACAGGGGCTACGAGCAGTACTTC
CDR3: CAINRGYEQYF

J: TRBJ2-1
size: -
V: TRBV28
D: -
DNA: TGTGCCAGCAGTCCTTTGGACAGTGAGCAGTTCTTC
CDR3: CASSPLDSEQFF

J: TRBJ2-1
size: -
V: TRBV2
D: TRBD2
DNA: TGTGCCAGCAGTTCGATCGGGGGGTACAATGAGCAGTTCTTC
CDR3: CASSSIGGYNEQFF

J: TRBJ1-3
size: few
V: TRBV11-2
D: -
DNA: TGTGCCAGCAGCTTAGACGACCTGCTCAGAGGTGGGAACACCATATATTTT
CDR3: CASSLDDLLRGGNTIYF

J: TRBJ1-6
size: -
V: TRBV18
D: TRBD1
DNA: TGTGCCAGCTCTCCTGGGGGACAGTCTAATTCACCCCTCCACTTT
CDR3: CASSPGGQSNSPLHF

J: TRBJ1-2
size: -
V: TRBV6-5
D: -
DNA: TGTGCCAGCAGTTACTCGACGGGGGTAGCTGGCTACACCTTC
CDR3: CASSYSTGVAGYTF

J: TRBJ2-5
size: -
V: TRBV5-1
D: TRBD1
DNA: TGCGCCAGCAGCTTGGCAGGGGGCGAAGAGACCCAGTACTTC
CDR3: CASSLAGGEETQYF

J: TRBJ2-2
size: -
V: TRBV5-1
D: -
DNA: TGCGCCAGCAGCTTCGCAGGGGTCGGGGAGCTGTTTTTT
CDR3: CASSFAGVGELFF

J: TRBJ1-5
size: -
V: TRBV12-2
D: -
DNA: TGTGCAAGTCGCTTAGCGTGGACAGGGGTACGAAATCAGCCCCAGCATTTT
CDR3: CASRLAWTGVRNQPQHF

J: TRBJ1-2
size: -
V: TRBV28
D: -
DNA: TGTGCCAGCATAACCGGGACCAAAACATATGGCTACACCTTC
CDR3: CASITGTKTYGYTF

J: TRBJ2-2
size: -
V: TRBV9
D: TRBD1
DNA: TGTGCCAGCAGCGCCTCCGAGACAGGGGGCTTGAACACCGGGGAGCTGTTTTTT
CDR3: CASSASETGGLNTGELFF

J: TRBJ2-1
size: -
V: TRBV19
D: -
DNA: TGTGCCAGTAGTATAGTTAGCGGTCGTAACTACAATGAGCAGTTCTTC
CDR3: CASSIVSGRNYNEQFF

J: TRBJ2-3
size: -
V: TRBV5-5
D: -
DNA: TGTGCCAGCAGCTTCGGAGGCGGGATGGGTGCAGATACGCAGTATTTT
CDR3: CASSFGGGMGADTQYF

J: TRBJ1-5
size: once
V: TRBV2
D: -
DNA: TGTGCCAGCCAAGGGGGGGCCAAGGGGCATCAGCCCCAGCATTTT
CDR3: CASQGGAKGHQPQHF

J: TRBJ1-3
size: -
V: TRBV5-6
D: -
DNA: TGTGCCAGCAGCCGCGAGGGAGTCAATGGAAACACCATATATTTT
CDR3: CASSREGVNGNTIYF

J: TRBJ1-1
size: -
V: TRBV10-2
D: -
DNA: TGCGCCAGCGGCTCGAGTGGGGGGAACACTGAAGCTTTCTTT
CDR3: CASGSSGGNTEAFF

J: TRBJ1-2
size: -
V: TRBV5-1
D: -
DNA: TGCGCCAGCAGCTTGGGGTTTACACCATATGGCTACACCTTC
CDR3: CASSLGFTPYGYTF

J: TRBJ2-1
size: few
V: TRBV28
D: -
DNA: TGTGCCAGCAGTTTGGGCTACAAGGATCAGCAGTTCTTC
CDR3: CASSLGYKDQQFF

J: TRBJ2-5
size: -
V: TRBV10-3
D: -
DNA: TGTGCCATCAGTGAGTTAGGGGGGCATAGGGAGACCCAGTACTTC
CDR3: CAISELGGHRETQYF

J: TRBJ2-2
size: -
V: TRBV5-5
D: TRBD1
DNA: TGTGCCAGCACCCTTTATGGGGACAGGGATAACACCGGGGAGCTGTTTTTT
CDR3: CASTLYGDRDNTGELFF

J: TRBJ2-1
size: -
V: TRBV11-3
D: TRBD2
DNA: TGTGCCAGCAGCTTAGGTCCGGGACTAGCGGGGGGTGAGCAGTTCTTC
CDR3: CASSLGPGLAGGEQFF

J: TRBJ2-7
size: -
V: TRBV28
D: -
DNA: TGTGCCAGCAGTATCTCGAGAGCCTACGAGCAGTACTTC
CDR3: CASSISRAYEQYF

J: TRBJ1-4
size: -
V: TRBV19
D: -
DNA: TGTGCCAGTAGGTCGGGTTTAGGTGAAAAACTGTTTTTT
CDR3: CASRSGLGEKLFF

J: TRBJ2-6
size: -
V: TRBV18
D: -
DNA: TGTGCCAGCTCACCACGGCAGGGATGGGGCTCTGGGGCCAACGTCCTGACTTTC
CDR3: CASSPRQGWGSGANVLTF

J: TRBJ2-4
size: -
V: TRBV13
D: -
DNA: TGTGCCAGCAGCTTAGGCCGGGAACAGGTTCTAGCCAAAAACATTCAGTACTTC
CDR3: CASSLGREQVLAKNIQYF

J: TRBJ2-7
size: -
V: TRBV15
D: -
DNA: TGTGCCACCAGCAGAGATTGGGGGTCCGAGCAGTACTTC
CDR3: CATSRDWGSEQYF

J: TRBJ2-2
size: once
V: TRBV9
D: -
DNA: TGTGCCAGCAGCAATCTACAGAGGAACACCGGGGAGCTGTTTTTT
CDR3: CASSNLQRNTGELFF

J: TRBJ2-7
size: -
V: TRBV11-2
D: -
DNA: TGTGCCAGCAGCTTAAATACAGCCAGCCTTTCCTACGAGCAGTACTTC
CDR3: CASSLNTASLSYEQYF

J: TRBJ2-5
size: -
V: TRBV6-4
D: -
DNA: TGTGCCAGACAGGGCCAGGAGACCCAGTACTTC
CDR3: CARQGQETQYF

J: TRBJ2-2
size: -
V: TRBV9
D: TRBD2
DNA: TGTGCCAGCAGCCCCCCGAGCGGGACGAACACCGGGGAGCTGTTTTTT
CDR3: CASSPPSGTNTGELFF

J: TRBJ2-3
size: -
V: TRBV28
D: -
DNA: TGTGCCAGCAGTTTAGAGGGCCCGTTGGATACGCAGTATTTT
CDR3: CASSLEGPLDTQYF